A selection of T cell receptor beta chains follows, all from one sample in a study of CD8 T cells in Susac syndrome. Via MiXCR, TCRdb re-called the immunoSEQ multiplex PCR reads, giving one row per CDR3 protein. The data contain about 130,000 distinct CDR3 sequences, around 94% of them singletons. Sequenced: CD4+ T cells from PBMCs. The receptors originated from a human donor with multiple sclerosis. Each CDR3 is given with its conserved first and last residue. The order of the fields is D gene, clone size, V gene, J gene, CDR3 DNA, CDR3 protein. D genes are given only for firm matches. Size is omitted from some rows. Given values are once, few, many or a class for expanded clones.

d_call: TRBD1
clone_size: .
v_call: TRBV25-1
j_call: TRBJ2-7
cdr3_nt: TGTGCCAGCAGTGAATACAGGGGGCTCTATACCTACGAGCAGTACTTC
cdr3_aa: CASSEYRGLYTYEQYF

d_call: .
clone_size: .
v_call: TRBV30
j_call: TRBJ2-2
cdr3_nt: TGTGCCTGGACGGGTTCTGGGACCGGGGAGCTGTTTTTT
cdr3_aa: CAWTGSGTGELFF

d_call: .
clone_size: .
v_call: TRBV11-3
j_call: TRBJ2-1
cdr3_nt: TGTGCCAGCAGCTTAGCTCTCAGCTCCTCCCAGTTCTTC
cdr3_aa: CASSLALSSSQFF

d_call: .
clone_size: .
v_call: TRBV6-2/TRBV6-3
j_call: TRBJ2-1
cdr3_nt: TGTGCCAGCAGTTTCCCAAAATCCTCGAGCTCCTACAATGAGCAGTTCTTC
cdr3_aa: CASSFPKSSSSYNEQFF

d_call: .
clone_size: .
v_call: TRBV7-2
j_call: TRBJ2-7
cdr3_nt: TGTGCCAGCAGCCCCTCGGACAGAGCCTCCTACGAGCAGTACTTC
cdr3_aa: CASSPSDRASYEQYF

d_call: .
clone_size: .
v_call: TRBV30
j_call: TRBJ1-2
cdr3_nt: TGTGCCTGGGAGGGCGTGAACTATGGCTACACCTTC
cdr3_aa: CAWEGVNYGYTF

d_call: TRBD1
clone_size: .
v_call: TRBV6-5
j_call: TRBJ2-1
cdr3_nt: TGTGCCAGCAGCCAACGGACAGGGTACAATGAGCAGTTCTTC
cdr3_aa: CASSQRTGYNEQFF

d_call: .
clone_size: .
v_call: TRBV12-3/TRBV12-4
j_call: TRBJ2-2
cdr3_nt: TGTGCCAGCAGTTTATTAGAAGACACCGGGGAGCTGTTTTTT
cdr3_aa: CASSLLEDTGELFF

d_call: .
clone_size: .
v_call: TRBV20-1
j_call: TRBJ1-5
cdr3_nt: TGCAGTGCAACGACAGGATCTATCAATCAGCCCCAGCATTTT
cdr3_aa: CSATTGSINQPQHF

d_call: .
clone_size: .
v_call: TRBV20-1
j_call: TRBJ2-3
cdr3_nt: TGCAGTGCTAGAGTTCAGACAGATACGCAGTATTTT
cdr3_aa: CSARVQTDTQYF

d_call: TRBD1
clone_size: few
v_call: TRBV28
j_call: TRBJ1-5
cdr3_nt: TGTGCCAGCAGTCCAGGACAGGGTGACCAGCCCCAGCATTTT
cdr3_aa: CASSPGQGDQPQHF

d_call: TRBD2
clone_size: .
v_call: TRBV9
j_call: TRBJ2-3
cdr3_nt: TGTGCCAGCAGCGTAGACCCCTCCGGACTAGCCACAGATACGCAGTATTTT
cdr3_aa: CASSVDPSGLATDTQYF